The source of this T cell receptor beta chain is a study of identical twins. Whole-study findings and limits: Its conclusions, products of cross-sectional statistical analysis, did not come from following the same donors. Twins showed weaker excess sharing in their beta out-of-frame sequences.

Template switching created a universal primer site, and the cDNA included unique molecular identifiers. TCRdb recomputed calls from the 5' RACE reads with MiXCR, one row per CDR3 protein. This sample carries about 890,000 distinct CDR3 sequences, 9% to 15% of them seen once, and the ten largest clones take roughly 1.5%. This clonotype was counted between two and nine times. The antigen is not known. Germline loops: CDR1 SEHNR, CDR2 FQNEAQ (reference sequence). Trimming cost V 5 bases and J 0 bases; bases outside gene matches: 8. This CDR3 spans 16 amino acids. The same sample was also used in a study of yellow fever vaccine responses in identical twins.

The clonotype originates from a young woman in good health. The chain recombines TRBV7-9 with TRBJ2-3; 7 nucleotides agree with TRBD1. Sequencing was performed on PBMCs. The CDR3 region is CASSPQGQTSTDTQYF. CDR3 DNA sequence: TGTGCCAGCAGCCCGCAGGGACAGACTAGCACAGATACGCAGTATTTT.